A single sample gave rise to the 30 T cell receptor beta chains below, sequenced in a study of T cells in Graves' hyperthyroidism and ophthalmopathy. Researchers amplified the TCR beta CDR3 regions from RNA transcripts. The study used the HTBI primer set for a first-round RT-PCR of the TCR CDR3. One entry per CDR3 protein, called by TCRdb with MiXCR from the multiplex PCR reads. Here the sample spans around 700,000 distinct CDR3 sequences, roughly 20% being singletons. The sample comprised blood. The receptor source for this set is a woman in her forties or fifties with Graves' hyperthyroidism that later progressed to Graves' ophthalmopathy.

The genes are TRBV28 and TRBJ2-7; TRBD2 aligns across 9 bases. Trimming removed 5 bases from V and 3 bases from J; junction bases left unmatched: 5. The CDR3 extends over 14 amino acids. Germline V gene lookup returns CDR1 MDHEN and CDR2 SYDVKM. The CDR3 DNA reads as TGTGCCAGCAGTCCAATAGCGGGAGTCTACGAGCAGTACTTC. Translation gives CASSPIAGVYEQYF.

This clonotype was counted between two and nine times. The rearrangement uses TRBV13 and TRBJ2-5; tentative D call: TRBD2 (6 bases). Trimming removed 3 bases at V and 4 bases at J, with 15 bases between. Germline V gene data show CDR1 as PRHDT and CDR2 as FYEKMQ (reference sequence). This CDR3 has 15 residues. CDR3 coding DNA: TGTGCCAGCAGCTTGGGGACTGGCCTACCAGAGACCCAGTACTTC. The encoded protein is CASSLGTGLPETQYF.

V gene TRBV14 combines with J gene TRBJ2-7; D perhaps matches TRBD2 (6 bases). Germline assignment: CDR1 SGHDN and CDR2 FVKESK. CDR3 size: 18 residues. Trimming stripped 0 bases from V and 4 bases from J, with 22 bases between. CDR3 protein: CASSQEGRKGGLFYEQYF. The CDR3 DNA follows: TGTGCCAGCAGCCAAGAGGGAAGGAAGGGCGGACTATTTTACGAGCAGTACTTC. Combining the CDR3 with reference TRBV14 and TRBJ2-7 gives the whole variable domain EAGVTQFPSHSVIEKGQTVTLRCDPISGHDNLYWYRRVMGKEIKFLLHFVKESKQDESGMPNNRFLAERTGGTYSTLKVQPAELEDSGVYFCASSQEGRKGGLFYEQYFGPGTRLTVT.

This clonotype was recorded at least ten times. This chain joins TRBV11-2 and TRBJ2-5; D might be TRBD2 (5 bases). In germline, CDR1 is SGHAT, CDR2 FQNNGV. The CDR3 consists of 15 residues. The V end was cut by 1 base, the J end by 5 bases, with 14 bases between. As DNA, the CDR3 is TGTGCCAGCAGCTTAGGTCAACTAGTGCGCGAGACCCAGTACTTC. It codes for CASSLGQLVRETQYF. The full variable domain, completed using reference TRBV11-2 and TRBJ2-5, is EAGVAQSPRYKIIEKRQSVAFWCNPISGHATLYWYQQILGQGPKLLIQFQNNGVVDDSQLPKDRFSAERLKGVDSTLKIQPAKLEDSAVYLCASSLGQLVRETQYFGPGTRLLVL.

This clonotype occurred many times. The chain carries TRBV7-8 and TRBJ1-1; D is undetermined. CDR3 size: 15 residues. Trimming left V 1 base short and J 1 base short, with 10 bases between. Germline-derived CDR1 and CDR2 are SGHVS and FQNEAQ. CDR3 sequence: CASSLGRRANTEAFF. The CDR3 DNA follows: TGTGCCAGCAGCTTAGGTCGGCGGGCGAACACTGAAGCTTTCTTT. Full variable domain (missing parts from reference TRBV7-8 and TRBJ1-1): GAGVSQSPRYKVAKRGQDVALRCDPISGHVSLFWYQQALGQGPEFLTYFQNEAQLDKSGLPSDRFFAERPEGSVSTLKIQRTQQEDSAVYLCASSLGRRANTEAFFGQGTRLTVV.

Many counts were recorded for this clonotype. The gene calls are TRBV9 and TRBJ1-1; D remains ambiguous. With 0 bases removed from V and 0 bases from J, the gap between germline ends came to 6 bases. Germline CDR1 is SGDLS and CDR2 is YYNGEE. The CDR3 consists of 14 residues. The CDR3 loop reads CASSVGVVNTEAFF. As DNA, the CDR3 is TGTGCCAGCAGCGTAGGGGTCGTGAACACTGAAGCTTTCTTT.

This clonotype was seen many times. The chain combines TRBV7-2 with TRBJ2-7, with D perhaps TRBD2 (5 bases). CDR1 is SGHTA, CDR2 FQGNSA, per germline. This CDR3 comprises 14 residues. Between the trimmed V and J ends, which lost 9 bases and 3 bases, there was a span of 18 bases. The CDR3: CASSLEVWGYEQYF. CDR3 bases: TGTGCCAGTTCCCTGGAGGTATGGGGCTACGAGCAGTACTTC.

This clonotype was recorded at least ten times. The CDR3 sequence is CSAKLSRYTEAFF. The CDR3 nucleotides are TGCAGTGCCAAGCTGTCCAGGTACACTGAAGCTTTCTTT. The V and J genes are TRBV20-1 and TRBJ1-1; D ambiguous. CDR1 is DFQATT and CDR2 is SNEGSKA in the germline V gene (reference sequence). This CDR3 has 13 amino acids. Trimming took off 6 bases at V and 3 bases at J, with 14 bases between the two ends.

This chain links TRBV6-1 with TRBJ1-1; no clear D gene. Per the germline V gene, CDR1 is MNHNS and CDR2 is SASEGT. V was clipped by 7 bases and J by 1 base, with 13 bases between them. The CDR3 runs 14 residues. Here the CDR3 DNA reads TGTGCCAGCAACACACTACCGAGGAACACTGAAGCTTTCTTT. It yields the protein CASNTLPRNTEAFF.

The genes are TRBV19 and TRBJ2-1, with D possibly TRBD2 on 6 matching bases. V gave up 6 bases and J gave up 4 bases, with 13 bases separating them. The CDR3 has 14 amino acids. Germline CDR1 reads LNHDA; CDR2 reads SQIVND (reference sequence). CDR3 loop: CASSPRDFYNEQFF. The CDR3, as DNA: TGTGCCAGTAGCCCCCGGGACTTTTACAATGAGCAGTTCTTC. Complete variable domain (other parts from reference TRBV19 and TRBJ2-1): DGGITQSPKYLFRKEGQNVTLSCEQNLNHDAMYWYRQDPGQGLRLIYYSQIVNDFQKGDIAEGYSVSREKKESFPLTVTSAQKNPTAFYLCASSPRDFYNEQFFGPGTRLTVL.

This clonotype was counted a few times. This sequence joins TRBV12-3 or TRBV12-4 and TRBJ2-1, with TRBD2 matching over 11 bases. J gave up 6 bases and V 4 bases, and 5 bases lay outside the gene matches. The length of the CDR3 is 15 residues. The CDR3 spells CASSSRSGGANEQFF. In DNA form, the CDR3 reads TGTGCCAGCAGTTCCCGTAGCGGGGGGGCCAATGAGCAGTTCTTC.

The CDR3 DNA follows: TGTGCCCTCTCTGAGGGAGGGGGTCAGCCCCAGCATTTT. Its protein is CALSEGGGQPQHF. The gene calls are TRBV30 and TRBJ1-5; a weak D match, TRBD1 (6 bases). Trimming removed 8 bases from V and 6 bases from J, with 17 bases in between. The CDR3 sequence is 13 residues long. The germline gives CDR1 GTSNPN, CDR2 SVGIG (reference sequence).

This clonotype was seen only a few times. The rearrangement links TRBV5-1 to TRBJ2-5; 13 bases agree with TRBD2. The CDR3 totals 16 residues. Per germline, CDR1 SGHRS and CDR2 YFSETQ. With 4 bases clipped from V and 2 bases from J, the junction kept 5 bases outside the gene matches. As DNA, the CDR3 is TGCGCCAGCAGCAAGACTAGCGGGGGGATTCAAGAGACCCAGTACTTC. It specifies CASSKTSGGIQETQYF.

The chain is built from TRBV7-3 and TRBJ2-2, with D perhaps TRBD1 or TRBD2 (6 bases each). V was shortened by 8 bases and J by 1 base, with 14 bases between the two germline ends. CDR3 length: 15 residues. The germline V gene has CDR1 SGHTA and CDR2 FQGTGA. The CDR3 sequence is CASRLGGQNTGELFF. CDR3 DNA: TGTGCCAGCCGCCTGGGGGGCCAGAACACCGGGGAGCTGTTTTTT. Variable domain in full (rest from reference TRBV7-3 and TRBJ2-2): GAGVSQTPSNKVTEKGKYVELRCDPISGHTALYWYRQSLGQGPEFLIYFQGTGAADDSGLPNDRFFAVRPEGSVSTLKIQRTERGDSAVYLCASRLGGQNTGELFFGEGSRLTVL.

The rearrangement joins TRBV28 to TRBJ2-1, with 9 bases matching TRBD2. V was clipped by 3 bases and J by 8 bases; unmatched bases: 5. The germline CDR1 and CDR2 sequences are MDHEN and SYDVKM. CDR3 length equals 14 residues. Written as DNA, the CDR3 is TGTGCCAGCAGTTTGAGCGGGAGGTTTCATGAGCAGTTCTTC. The encoded protein is CASSLSGRFHEQFF.

The V and J genes are TRBV5-1 and TRBJ2-4, with 10 bases matching TRBD1. This CDR3 spans 18 amino acids. V shed 1 base, J shed 5 bases, and the junction held 12 bases outside the gene matches. Germline assignment: CDR1 SGHRS and CDR2 YFSETQ. CDR3 sequence (DNA): TGCGCCAGCAGCTTGAGTACTACTACAGGACAGGGGGAAAACATTCAGTACTTC. Residues: CASSLSTTTGQGENIQYF.

This clonotype was counted between two and nine times. The chain employs TRBV19 and TRBJ1-2; D is uncertain. Trimming pared 6 bases from V and 4 bases from J, leaving 15 bases between. CDR1 and CDR2 (germline): LNHDA, SQIVND (reference sequence). The CDR3 runs to 14 residues. The CDR3 bases are TGTGCCAGTAGAGCGGCCCCCGACCCCTATGGCTACACCTTC. Amino acids: CASRAAPDPYGYTF.

This clonotype was seen ten or more times. The chain couples TRBV5-1 to TRBJ1-2; D perhaps matches TRBD1 (5 bases). CDR1 and CDR2 (germline): SGHRS, YFSETQ. Trimming removed 0 bases at V and 6 bases at J, with 12 bases between. The CDR3 spans 14 residues. The CDR3, as DNA: TGCGCCAGCAGCTTGGGAGTCAGGGACCATGGCTACACCTTC. Protein product: CASSLGVRDHGYTF.

Many counts were recorded for this clonotype. The V and J genes are TRBV20-1 and TRBJ2-1, with 10 bases that match TRBD1. The CDR3 sequence is 14 residues long. The V gene's germline CDR1 is DFQATT and CDR2 SNEGSKA (reference sequence). Trimming removed 6 bases from V and 8 bases from J; junction bases left unmatched: 10. Written as DNA, the CDR3 is TGCAGTGCCCGCGCTGGGACAGGGGATCATGAGCAGTTCTTC. Translating it yields CSARAGTGDHEQFF.

This clonotype was detected a few times. The rearrangement links TRBV19 to TRBJ1-2; D unresolved. CDR3 length: 16 residues. CDR1 and CDR2 (germline): LNHDA, SQIVND (reference sequence). Trimming stripped 6 bases from V and 2 bases from J, with 19 bases between. The CDR3 loop reads CASSNWPGPRNYGYTF. CDR3 in DNA: TGTGCCAGTAGCAATTGGCCGGGCCCCCGGAACTATGGCTACACCTTC.

This clonotype was found many times. The chain has TRBV6-1 and TRBJ2-3, with TRBD2 matching 12 bases. Germline V gene lookup returns CDR1 MNHNS and CDR2 SASEGT. The CDR3 consists of 16 residues. V lost 2 bases to trimming and J lost 6 bases; unmatched junction nucleotides: 6. In DNA form, the CDR3 reads TGTGCCAGCAGTGAAAGGACTAGCGGGGACTTGGATACGCAGTATTTT. Its translation: CASSERTSGDLDTQYF.

The rearrangement uses TRBV10-3 and TRBJ2-1; 9 nucleotides align to TRBD1. V was pared by 7 bases and J by 6 bases, with 13 bases of the junction left unmatched. CDR1 is ENHRY and CDR2 is SYGVKD in the germline V gene. There are 16 residues in the CDR3. The CDR3 bases are TGTGCCATCAACCTAGGGGACAGGGTGGAGGGCAATGAGCAGTTCTTC. This codes for CAINLGDRVEGNEQFF.

This clonotype was seen more than once but under ten times. The genes are TRBV10-3 and TRBJ2-7; D is possibly TRBD1 (5 bases). The CDR3 has 13 amino acids. Trimming took off 6 bases at V and 0 bases at J, with 9 bases between the two ends. The germline V gene encodes CDR1 ENHRY and CDR2 SYGVKD. The CDR3 region has the DNA TGTGCCATCAGCTTGGACAACTCCTACGAGCAGTACTTC. This sequence encodes CAISLDNSYEQYF.

As concerns this clonotype: A clone one base away is much larger, so this may be a read error. This chain connects TRBV11-3 to TRBJ2-7; TRBD1 aligns across 7 bases. Germline V gene lookup returns CDR1 SGHNT and CDR2 YENEEA. J was trimmed by 0 bases and V by 7 bases; bases with no gene match: 6. This CDR3 spans 14 amino acids. Written as DNA, the CDR3 is TGTGCCAGCACCCCCGAGGGGGCCTCCTACGAGCAGTACTTC. It specifies CASTPEGASYEQYF.

This clonotype was recorded a few times. The chain employs TRBV7-3 and TRBJ2-2; 11 bases are shared with TRBD2. Trimming at V came to 4 bases and at J to 4 bases, leaving 2 bases not matched to a gene. This CDR3 comprises 15 residues. Germline CDR1 SGHTA, CDR2 FQGTGA. The CDR3 spells CASSSSGGLTGELFF. CDR3 sequence (DNA): TGTGCCAGCAGCTCTAGCGGGGGGCTCACCGGGGAGCTGTTTTTT.

The chain uses TRBV19 and TRBJ2-2; D tentatively reads TRBD1 or TRBD2 (5 bases each). Per germline, CDR1 LNHDA and CDR2 SQIVND (reference sequence). Trimming left V 4 bases short and J 0 bases short, with 12 bases between. CDR3 size: 16 residues. CDR3 nucleotide sequence: TGTGCCAGTAGTACAGGGACGGTCGCGAACACCGGGGAGCTGTTTTTT. The encoded protein is CASSTGTVANTGELFF.

This clonotype was counted ten times or more. The chain links TRBV7-3 to TRBJ2-7; a possible D gene is TRBD2 (6 bases). V was clipped by 3 bases and J by 6 bases, with 9 bases between them. The length of the CDR3 is 12 residues. The V gene's germline CDR1 is SGHTA and CDR2 FQGTGA. Here the CDR3 DNA reads TGTGCCAGCAGCTTCGGGAGAGGCGAGCAGTACTTC. As protein: CASSFGRGEQYF.

There are many counts of this clonotype. The V call is TRBV29-1, the J call TRBJ1-1; D not resolved. Germline CDR1 reads SQVTM; CDR2 reads ANQGSEA. V was trimmed by 6 bases and J by 3 bases, leaving 17 bases between them. The CDR3 sequence is 14 residues long. The CDR3 region is CSVQKGVLDTEAFF. The CDR3 DNA reads TGCAGCGTACAGAAGGGTGTTTTGGACACTGAAGCTTTCTTT.

J is TRBJ2-7 and V is TRBV5-1; no clear D gene. Trimming took 0 bases from V and 3 from J, leaving 10 bases between them. The length of the CDR3 is 14 residues. Germline V gene sequence: CDR1 SGHRS, CDR2 YFSETQ. As DNA, the CDR3 is TGCGCCAGCAGCTTGGGAATTAATAACTACGAGCAGTACTTC. It translates to CASSLGINNYEQYF.

This clonotype has a count of ten or more. The chain couples TRBV20-1 to TRBJ2-7, with D perhaps assigned TRBD1 or TRBD2 (5 bases each). The CDR3 contains 12 residues. Germline V gene lookup returns CDR1 DFQATT and CDR2 SNEGSKA (reference sequence). V was shortened by 5 bases and J by 2 bases, with 10 bases between the two germline ends. Here the CDR3 reads CSAGTETYEQYF. Written as DNA, the CDR3 is TGCAGTGCTGGGACGGAAACCTACGAGCAGTACTTC.